The 26 T cell receptor beta chains listed next were all sequenced from one sample in a study of blood T cells in healthy people across ages. A J-beta primer mix and a sample-barcoded 5' primer were used in a second PCR of roughly 7 to 12 cycles. TCRdb reprocessed the 5' RACE reads with MiXCR, giving one entry per CDR3 protein. The sample includes about 1.4 million distinct CDR3 sequences, around 59% of them seen just once. Sequencing used blood. The receptors shown here come from a young man in good health.

The V call is TRBV9, the J call TRBJ1-2; 9 nucleotides match TRBD1. The CDR3 has 14 residues. V trimming: 5 bases; J trimming: 7 bases; junction bases outside the gene matches: 9. The germline V gene has CDR1 SGDLS and CDR2 YYNGEE. CDR3 sequence: CASSGRQGVSGYTF. In DNA form, the CDR3 reads TGTGCCAGCAGTGGGCGACAGGGGGTATCTGGCTACACCTTC.

V usage is TRBV20-1 and J usage is TRBJ2-1; no firm D call. Germline V gene sequence: CDR1 DFQATT, CDR2 SNEGSKA (reference sequence). V dropped 5 bases and J dropped 8 bases, with 19 bases sitting between them. The CDR3 runs 14 residues. The CDR3 here is CSALGLLPGDEQFF. The CDR3 nucleotides read TGCAGTGCTCTCGGTCTCCTCCCGGGCGATGAGCAGTTCTTC.

The chain carries TRBV10-3 and TRBJ2-1, with D perhaps matching TRBD2 (6 bases). The CDR3 extends over 14 amino acids. V was shortened by 6 bases and J by 7 bases, with 16 bases between the two germline ends. From germline, CDR1 is ENHRY and CDR2 SYGVKD. The CDR3 DNA follows: TGTGCCATCAGCAAGACTAGGAGGGAAAATGAGCAGTTCTTC. This codes for CAISKTRRENEQFF.

There are a few counts of this clonotype. The rearrangement uses TRBV29-1 and TRBJ2-5; 8 nucleotides line up with TRBD1. J lost 4 bases, V lost 6 bases, and 10 bases had no gene match. This CDR3 comprises 14 residues. Germline CDR1 reads SQVTM; CDR2 reads ANQGSEA. The chain's CDR3 is CSVVHRGWRETQYF. The CDR3 nucleotides read TGCAGCGTAGTACACAGGGGGTGGAGAGAGACCCAGTACTTC.

There are a few counts of this clonotype. The chain combines TRBV4-1 with TRBJ2-7; D might be TRBD1 (5 bases). Per the germline V gene, CDR1 is MGHRA and CDR2 is YSYEKL. The CDR3 loop spans 15 amino acids. The ends were cut back, 0 bases at V and 6 bases at J, with 15 bases in the middle. CDR3 sequence reads: CASSQDRDSRGEQYF. The CDR3 nucleotides read TGCGCCAGCAGCCAAGATCGAGACAGTCGTGGCGAGCAGTACTTC.

The J gene is TRBJ1-1, the V gene TRBV5-1; D gene uncertain. Germline CDR1 and CDR2: SGHRS and YFSETQ. Trimming pared 0 bases from V and 0 bases from J, leaving 12 bases between. The CDR3 sequence is 16 residues long. CDR3 residues: CASSLAPGEMNTEAFF. CDR3 DNA sequence: TGCGCCAGCAGCTTGGCTCCAGGAGAAATGAACACTGAAGCTTTCTTT.

This clonotype has a single count. This chain connects TRBV20-1 to TRBJ1-1; D uncertain. With 6 bases removed from V and 4 bases from J, the gap between germline ends came to 12 bases. This CDR3 has 12 amino acids. CDR1 is DFQATT and CDR2 is SNEGSKA in the germline V gene (reference sequence). The CDR3 bases are TGCAGTGCCGCCTCGACCAGCACTGAAGCTTTCTTT. The encoded protein is CSAASTSTEAFF.

This clonotype was counted a single time. This chain joins TRBV3-1 and TRBJ2-4; TRBD1 might be the D (5 bases). The J call may be incorrect, as the DNA end agrees better with TRBJ2-7. Germline V gene lookup returns CDR1 LGHDT and CDR2 YNNKEL (reference sequence). The CDR3 contains 15 residues. The CDR3 sequence: CANNHLSGWTYEQYF. As DNA, the CDR3 is TGTGCCAACAACCATCTGTCAGGGTGGACCTACGAGCAGTACTTC.

This chain links TRBV11-2 with TRBJ1-1, with D possibly matching TRBD1 (6 bases). The V and J ends lost 5 bases and 6 bases respectively, with 19 bases between them. CDR3 length: 15 residues. Germline values: CDR1 SGHAT, CDR2 FQNNGV. The CDR3 reads CASSPWTEGKAEAFF. Here the CDR3 DNA reads TGTGCCAGCAGCCCCTGGACAGAAGGAAAGGCTGAAGCTTTCTTT. Full variable domain (remainder filled in from reference TRBV11-2 and TRBJ1-1): EAGVAQSPRYKIIEKRQSVAFWCNPISGHATLYWYQQILGQGPKLLIQFQNNGVVDDSQLPKDRFSAERLKGVDSTLKIQPAKLEDSAVYLCASSPWTEGKAEAFFGQGTRLTVV.

This chain connects TRBV9 to TRBJ2-3; 10 bases are shared with TRBD2. V shed 2 bases, J shed 3 bases, and the junction held 6 bases outside the gene matches. Looked up from germline, CDR1 is SGDLS and CDR2 is YYNGEE. This CDR3 is 16 amino acids long. The CDR3 loop reads CASSVATSGETDTQYF. The CDR3 nucleotides read TGTGCCAGCAGCGTGGCTACTAGCGGGGAAACAGATACGCAGTATTTT.

This clonotype was recorded a few times. The chain combines TRBV27 with TRBJ2-7, with TRBD1 matching over 9 bases. This CDR3 contains 14 residues. Germline V CDR1 and CDR2: MNHEY, SMNVEV (reference sequence). V lost 4 bases and J lost 6; bases outside the gene matches: 7. The CDR3 bases are TGTGCCAGCAGTTCCCACACAGGGGGCCTCGAGCAGTACTTC. Translation gives CASSSHTGGLEQYF.

The rearrangement uses TRBV3-1 and TRBJ2-7, with TRBD2 identical over 7 bases. The V gene end was trimmed by 0 bases and the J gene end by 3 bases; junction bases not matched to a gene: 8. The CDR3 is 16 residues long. CDR1 and CDR2 (germline): LGHDT, YNNKEL (reference sequence). The CDR3 DNA sequence: TGTGCCAGCAGCCAAGATCTTCTTAGCGGGTTCTACGAGCAGTACTTC. Translating gives CASSQDLLSGFYEQYF.

About this clonotype itself: Relative to the germline gene, one junction end is altered; a read error may explain this. The gene calls are TRBV24-1 and TRBJ1-5; D unresolved. CDR1 and CDR2 from the germline V gene are KGHDR and SFDVKD. The CDR3 contains 16 residues. CDR3 loop: CATSGAEGWSNQHQHF. The CDR3 DNA is TGTGCCACCAGTGGGGCGGAAGGTTGGAGCAATCAGCACCAGCATTTT.

The genes are TRBV25-1 and TRBJ2-6; D is ambiguous. The CDR3 is 14 residues long. The V and J ends lost 5 bases and 4 bases respectively, with 9 bases between them. Germline loops: CDR1 MGHDK, CDR2 SYGVNS. The CDR3 loop is CASSTSAGANVLTF. The CDR3 nucleotides are TGTGCCAGCAGTACCAGCGCCGGGGCCAACGTCCTGACTTTC.

The rearrangement links TRBV3-1 to TRBJ2-7; 12 nucleotides agree with TRBD1. The CDR3 covers 16 residues. Germline V lookup: CDR1 LGHDT, CDR2 YNNKEL (reference sequence). V dropped 1 base and J dropped 9; count of bases not matched to a gene: 10. The CDR3 coding sequence is TGTGCCAGCAGCCAAGGCCATTTGGGACAGGGGGCGTCGCAGTACTTC. It codes for CASSQGHLGQGASQYF.

This clonotype occurred a few times. V gene TRBV6-5 combines with J gene TRBJ1-5; TRBD1 might be the D (5 bases). Germline CDR1 reads MNHEY; CDR2 reads SVGAGI. The V and J ends lost 0 bases and 1 base respectively, with 16 bases between them. This CDR3 comprises 18 residues. The CDR3 coding sequence is TGTGCCAGCAGTTACTCGTTCGGGGGAGTAGGGAGCAATCAGCCCCAGCATTTT. Translation: CASSYSFGGVGSNQPQHF.

The rearrangement links TRBV15 to TRBJ2-4, with D possibly matching TRBD2 (5 bases). The J call is uncertain, as TRBJ2-7 better fits the DNA end. The CDR3 consists of 15 residues. The V gene's germline CDR1 is LNHNV and CDR2 YYDKDF (reference sequence). CDR3 amino acids: CATSRDSPGTYEQYF. The CDR3 nucleotides are TGTGCCACCAGCAGAGATTCCCCGGGAACCTACGAGCAGTACTTC.

This sequence joins TRBV6-5 and TRBJ1-4, with D maybe TRBD1 (6 bases). Looked up from germline, CDR1 is MNHEY and CDR2 is SVGAGI. Between the trimmed V and J ends, which lost 5 bases and 7 bases, there was a span of 17 bases. This CDR3 comprises 15 residues. The CDR3, as DNA: TGTGCCAGCAGTGCCGGCCCGGGGGCGGGTGAAAAACTGTTTTTT. Its protein product is CASSAGPGAGEKLFF.

The V call is TRBV6-5, the J call TRBJ2-4, with a weak D call TRBD1 (5 bases). The DNA end is more similar to TRBJ2-5, so the J call may be wrong. The CDR3 has 14 residues. Germline values: CDR1 MNHEY, CDR2 SVGAGI. The CDR3 coding sequence is TGTGCCAGCAGAAAGGGGTTGTCCCAAGAGACCCAGTACTTC. It yields the protein CASRKGLSQETQYF.

The chain joins TRBV9 to TRBJ2-5; tentatively, D is TRBD2 (5 bases). This CDR3 region has 13 residues. Between the trimmed V and J ends, which lost 4 bases and 3 bases, there was a span of 10 bases. Germline V CDR1 and CDR2: SGDLS, YYNGEE. The CDR3 region is CASSTSFEETQYF. The DNA of the CDR3 is TGTGCCAGCAGCACTAGTTTCGAAGAGACCCAGTACTTC.

The rearrangement joins TRBV6-5 to TRBJ1-2, with TRBD1 as a possible D gene (6 bases). Germline V lookup: CDR1 MNHEY, CDR2 SVGAGI. The length of the CDR3 is 14 residues. The ends were cut back, 6 bases at V and 8 bases at J, with 19 bases in the middle. The CDR3 bases are TGTGCCAGCAGCCCCGGTCCGGACAGAAGCGGCTACACCTTC. This gives the protein CASSPGPDRSGYTF.

V and J are TRBV30 and TRBJ2-1, with D uncertain. This CDR3 is built from 13 residues. Deletions cut 1 base from V and 6 bases from J, with 10 bases between. Germline CDR1 is GTSNPN and CDR2 is SVGIG (reference sequence). CDR3: CAWSGLTVNEQFF. The DNA of the CDR3 is TGTGCCTGGAGTGGACTTACAGTCAATGAGCAGTTCTTC.

This clonotype showed up just a few times. The chain combines TRBV6-6 with TRBJ1-1, with 7 bases that match TRBD1. CDR3 length: 11 residues. Unmatched junction bases numbered 2, after V lost 5 bases and J lost 8 bases. The germline CDR1 and CDR2 sequences are MNHNY and SVGAGI (reference sequence). The CDR3 loop reads CASSRGQEAFF. In nucleotides, the CDR3 is TGTGCCAGCAGTCGGGGACAGGAAGCTTTCTTT.

This chain uses TRBV10-1 with TRBJ2-5; no clear D gene. V was cut by 3 bases and J by 1 base, with 9 bases left in between. CDR1 is WNHNN and CDR2 is SYGVQD in the germline V gene (reference sequence). The CDR3 runs 14 residues. The chain's CDR3 is CASSDPQTQETQYF. The CDR3 DNA sequence: TGCGCCAGCAGTGATCCACAGACCCAAGAGACCCAGTACTTC.

This chain uses TRBV12-3 or TRBV12-4 with TRBJ1-1; 8 bases agree with TRBD1. The CDR3 has 14 residues. With 6 bases clipped from V and 5 bases from J, the junction kept 8 bases outside the gene matches. The chain's CDR3 is CASRARQGWTEAFF. As DNA, the CDR3 is TGTGCCAGCAGGGCCCGACAGGGGTGGACTGAAGCTTTCTTT.

This clonotype was picked up a small number of times. This rearrangement joins TRBV11-2 to TRBJ2-5, with D possibly matching TRBD1 (6 bases). The length of the CDR3 is 15 residues. The V gene's germline CDR1 is SGHAT and CDR2 FQNNGV. V was pared by 1 base and J by 5 bases, with 14 bases between. In DNA form, the CDR3 reads TGTGCCAGCAGCTTAGGACTGGGGGCGCGGGAGACCCAGTACTTC. Translating gives CASSLGLGARETQYF.